Each of the 20 T cell receptor beta chains below was sequenced from the same sample in a study of blood T cell repertoires in COVID-19. Assay used: immunoSEQ multiplex PCR; TCRdb lists only in-frame clones, some missing. The table records roughly 90,000 clones, 85% of them present only once. The source material was peripheral blood. These receptors came from a man aged 80 or over with acute or convalescent COVID-19.

The gene calls are TRBV3-1 (or the pseudogene TRBV3-2) and TRBJ1-6; 7 bases match TRBD1. The CDR3 has 16 amino acids. J gave up 9 bases and V 2 bases, and 10 bases lay outside the gene matches. Germline V lookup: CDR1 LGHDT, CDR2 YNNKEL (reference sequence). The CDR3 is CASSQRYGQEGSPLHF. The DNA of the CDR3 is TGTGCCAGCAGCCAAAGATACGGACAGGAAGGTTCACCCCTCCACTTT.

The chain recombines TRBV30 with TRBJ2-7; D perhaps matches TRBD1 (6 bases). The CDR3 consists of 12 residues. V lost 3 bases to trimming and J lost 2 bases, with 8 bases between them. The V gene's germline CDR1 is GTSNPN and CDR2 SVGIG (reference sequence). The CDR3 bases are TGTGCCTGGAGGACAGGTCCCTACGAGCAGTACTTC. Residues: CAWRTGPYEQYF.

This chain connects TRBV3-1 (or the pseudogene TRBV3-2) to TRBJ2-5, with 9 bases identical to TRBD1. The CDR3 is 14 amino acids. J lost 5 bases, V lost 4 bases, and 5 bases had no gene match. The germline gives CDR1 LGHDT, CDR2 YNNKEL (reference sequence). CDR3 DNA sequence: TGTGCCAGCAGCCTGGGACAGGGATCGGAGACCCAGTACTTC. Protein product: CASSLGQGSETQYF.

The DNA of the CDR3 is TGTGCCAGTAGTAATCCTAGCGGAGCTAGCACAGATACGCAGTATTTT. Translating gives CASSNPSGASTDTQYF. V and J are TRBV19 and TRBJ2-3; 7 bases match TRBD2. The V and J ends lost 4 bases and 0 bases, in that order; junction bases with no gene match: 7. The CDR3 consists of 16 residues. The germline CDR1 and CDR2 sequences are LNHDA and SQIVND (reference sequence).

In its sample, this clone was seen a few times. The chain has TRBV3-1 (or the pseudogene TRBV3-2) and TRBJ1-2; D is unresolved. The CDR3 totals 14 residues. Per germline, CDR1 LGHDT and CDR2 YNNKEL (reference sequence). V was shortened by 0 bases and J by 8 bases, with 13 bases between the two germline ends. This chain's CDR3 is CASSQDRRVLGYTF. CDR3 DNA sequence: TGTGCCAGCAGCCAAGATCGTCGGGTCTTGGGCTACACCTTC.

The rearrangement links TRBV19 to TRBJ2-5; 8 bases fit TRBD1. V was clipped by 4 bases and J by 5 bases; unmatched bases: 6. This CDR3 is built from 14 residues. Germline V gene data show CDR1 as LNHDA and CDR2 as SQIVND (reference sequence). CDR3 DNA sequence: TGTGCCAGTAGTACCAGGACAGGGATGGAGACCCAGTACTTC. Amino acid sequence: CASSTRTGMETQYF.

The CDR3 DNA follows: TGTGCCAGCAGCGTAGCTAAGCGGGAGTTCAACACCGGGGAGCTGTTTTTT. This gives the protein CASSVAKREFNTGELFF. The J gene is TRBJ2-2, the V gene TRBV9; 8 bases map to TRBD2. The CDR3 sequence is 17 residues long. V was clipped by 0 bases and J by 2 bases; unmatched bases: 6. Germline values: CDR1 SGDLS, CDR2 YYNGEE.

This chain joins TRBV19 and TRBJ1-1, with TRBD1 matching 9 bases. The CDR3 sequence is 15 residues long. Germline values: CDR1 LNHDA, CDR2 SQIVND (reference sequence). V shed 5 bases, J shed 5 bases, and the junction held 9 bases outside the gene matches. The CDR3 nucleotides are TGTGCCAGTAGTTCGGACAGGGGCAGGGGGACTGAAGCTTTCTTT. This sequence encodes CASSSDRGRGTEAFF. Combining the CDR3 with reference TRBV19 and TRBJ1-1 gives the whole variable domain DGGITQSPKYLFRKEGQNVTLSCEQNLNHDAMYWYRQDPGQGLRLIYYSQIVNDFQKGDIAEGYSVSREKKESFPLTVTSAQKNPTAFYLCASSSDRGRGTEAFFGQGTRLTVV.

The V and J genes are TRBV28 and TRBJ1-4; a possible D gene is TRBD1 (6 bases). Germline V CDR1 and CDR2: MDHEN, SYDVKM. V was trimmed by 8 bases and J by 6 bases, leaving 13 bases between them. This CDR3 has 13 residues. CDR3 sequence: CASVQGGDEKLFF. The CDR3 DNA follows: TGTGCCAGCGTACAGGGAGGGGATGAAAAACTGTTTTTT.

The V gene is TRBV27, the J gene TRBJ1-6, with no clear D. Per the germline V gene, CDR1 is MNHEY and CDR2 is SMNVEV (reference sequence). The germline V and J ends were trimmed by 4 bases and 3 bases, with 7 bases remaining between them. This CDR3 is built from 14 residues. This CDR3 is CASSWSVYNSPLHF. Written as DNA, the CDR3 is TGTGCCAGCAGTTGGTCAGTCTATAATTCACCCCTCCACTTT.

This clone occurred a few times. The gene calls are TRBV11-2 and TRBJ1-6; 10 bases fit TRBD1. V trimming: 5 bases; J trimming: 10 bases; junction bases outside the gene matches: 8. The CDR3 length is 15 residues. Germline V gene sequence: CDR1 SGHAT, CDR2 FQNNGV. CDR3: CASSPGDRGRSPLHF. CDR3 DNA: TGTGCCAGCAGCCCAGGGGACAGGGGAAGGTCACCCCTCCACTTT.

The V and J genes are TRBV7-6 and TRBJ2-4; possibly TRBD2 for D (5 bases). The length of the CDR3 is 18 residues. CDR1 SGHVS and CDR2 FNYEAQ come from the germline V gene. V gave up 2 bases and J gave up 0 bases, with 17 bases separating them. The CDR3 spells CASSLLALQFLAKNIQYF. DNA of the CDR3: TGTGCCAGCAGCTTACTAGCTTTGCAGTTTCTAGCCAAAAACATTCAGTACTTC.

The V call is TRBV12-3 or TRBV12-4, the J call TRBJ1-3; D is perhaps TRBD1 (5 bases). CDR3 size: 12 residues. V shed 6 bases and J shed 4 bases, with 7 bases lying between them. The CDR3 DNA sequence: TGTGCCAGCAGCCAGGGAGGAAACACCATATATTTT. Translating gives CASSQGGNTIYF.

The rearrangement links TRBV20-1 to TRBJ1-1, with D possibly TRBD1 on 6 matching bases. This CDR3 comprises 11 residues. CDR1 is DFQATT and CDR2 is SNEGSKA in the germline V gene (reference sequence). Trimming shortened V by 6 bases and J by 6 bases, and 11 bases separated the two germline ends. The CDR3 DNA reads TGCAGTGCCAAGGGGGTTTCTGAAGCTTTCTTT. Protein sequence: CSAKGVSEAFF.

The DNA of the CDR3 is TGTGCCAGCAGTTCGCGCGGGGGGGTTAGCACAGATACGCAGTATTTT. It yields the protein CASSSRGGVSTDTQYF. The chain joins TRBV28 to TRBJ2-3, with 9 bases identical to TRBD2. Germline assignment: CDR1 MDHEN and CDR2 SYDVKM. J lost 0 bases, V lost 4 bases, and 5 bases had no gene match. The CDR3 has 16 residues.

This clone was counted a single time. V usage is TRBV9 and J usage is TRBJ2-7; 12 bases fit TRBD1. The CDR3 spans 15 residues. In germline, CDR1 is SGDLS, CDR2 YYNGEE. The ends lost 3 bases at V and 5 bases at J; junction bases unmatched: 6. The CDR3 sequence is CASSGRDRGQNEQYF. The CDR3 DNA is TGTGCCAGCAGCGGTCGGGACAGGGGGCAGAACGAGCAGTACTTC.

The CDR3 is CSVRQGTNTGELFF. Written as DNA, the CDR3 is TGCAGCGTTCGACAGGGGACGAACACCGGGGAGCTGTTTTTT. This chain uses TRBV29-1 with TRBJ2-2; 8 nucleotides match TRBD1. The length of the CDR3 is 14 residues. The ends lost 5 bases at V and 0 bases at J; junction bases unmatched: 2. Germline-derived CDR1 and CDR2 are SQVTM and ANQGSEA.

The chain joins TRBV19 to TRBJ2-3, with TRBD2 matching over 7 bases. This CDR3 has 13 residues. The V and J ends lost 3 bases and 6 bases, in that order; junction bases with no gene match: 3. CDR1 and CDR2 from the germline V gene are LNHDA and SQIVND (reference sequence). This chain's CDR3 is CASSIKLADTQYF. CDR3 bases: TGTGCCAGTAGTATCAAACTAGCGGATACGCAGTATTTT.

The chain couples TRBV4-3 to TRBJ1-1, with D unclear. CDR1 is LGHNA, CDR2 YSLEER, per germline. The CDR3 extends over 14 amino acids. Trimming pared 1 base from V and 1 base from J, leaving 7 bases between. The chain's CDR3 is CASSQVGQNTEAFF. CDR3 nucleotides: TGCGCCAGCAGCCAAGTCGGTCAGAACACTGAAGCTTTCTTT.

This clone was observed once. The chain is built from TRBV4-3 and TRBJ2-3; perhaps TRBD2 as D (6 bases). The CDR3 loop spans 14 amino acids. Germline assignment: CDR1 LGHNA and CDR2 YSLEER. Trimming left V 0 bases short and J 8 bases short, with 12 bases between. This chain's CDR3 is CASSQDWDSGTQYF. The CDR3 DNA is TGCGCCAGCAGCCAAGATTGGGACTCGGGTACGCAGTATTTT.